The subject of this entry is one TCR beta chain. Trimming cost V 1 base and J 6 bases, with 12 bases left between them. Germline CDR1 reads SEHNR; CDR2 reads FQNEAQ (reference sequence). The CDR3 loop spans 14 amino acids. From the PCR reads, TCRdb re-called clones with MiXCR. The table lists thousands of clones, approximately 30% of them singletons. There were no patients who had received any treatment before thyroid surgery. This sample was included in a study of metastatic and nonmetastatic thyroid tumors. The rearrangement uses TRBV7-9 and TRBJ1-1; maybe TRBD1 (6 bases). The sample taken for sequencing was adjacent normal tissue. This clonotype was sampled from a female donor with papillary thyroid cancer or a benign thyroid nodule (not recorded which). Some clones in this sample may be carry-over from other donors' samples. The chain's CDR3 is CASSLVSGDSEAFF. As DNA, the CDR3 is TGTGCCAGCAGCTTAGTGTCAGGGGACTCTGAAGCTTTCTTT.